Listed here are 11 T cell receptor beta chains from one sample, sequenced in a study of T cells after yellow fever vaccination. MiXCR, run by TCRdb on the 5' RACE reads, gives a single entry per CDR3 protein. The table has 250,000 to 350,000 distinct CDR3 sequences, 8.7% seen once. Material: CD4+ T cells sorted from PBMCs, obtained 5 days after the yellow fever booster vaccination. The receptors originated from a man between 18 and 35 years old who received the YFV17D yellow fever vaccine.

The table lists this clonotype with many counts. The chain carries TRBV19 and TRBJ2-5; D gene unclear. The CDR3 is 14 residues long. In germline, CDR1 is LNHDA, CDR2 SQIVND (reference sequence). Trimming pared 3 bases from V and 5 bases from J, leaving 13 bases between. This CDR3 is CASSILTSPETQYF. The CDR3 DNA is TGTGCCAGTAGTATTTTGACATCGCCGGAGACCCAGTACTTC.

This chain joins TRBV4-2 and TRBJ1-6, with TRBD1 as a possible D gene (5 bases). The CDR3 runs 16 residues. Germline V gene lookup returns CDR1 LGHNA and CDR2 YNFKEQ. V was pared by 0 bases and J by 8 bases, with 14 bases between. CDR3 bases: TGTGCCAGCAGCCAAGATCAAGGGCAGGGAGATTCACCCCTCCACTTT. Translated, it gives CASSQDQGQGDSPLHF.

This clonotype has ten or more counts. The chain links TRBV5-6 to TRBJ1-4; D is uncertain. Trimming left V 0 bases short and J 8 bases short, with 8 bases between. This CDR3 comprises 13 residues. Looked up from germline, CDR1 is SGHDT and CDR2 is YYEEEE. CDR3 DNA sequence: TGTGCCAGCAGCTTGGTCATGGGAGAAAAACTGTTTTTT. Translation: CASSLVMGEKLFF.

The chain uses TRBV4-2 and TRBJ2-3; TRBD1 might be the D (6 bases). In germline, CDR1 is LGHNA, CDR2 YNFKEQ. V lost 4 bases to trimming and J lost 5 bases, with 13 bases between them. This CDR3 spans 14 amino acids. Here the CDR3 reads CASSPLGGGDTQYF. The CDR3 nucleotides read TGTGCCAGCAGCCCCCTTGGGGGCGGAGATACGCAGTATTTT.

This clonotype was recorded at least ten times. The chain couples TRBV7-8 to TRBJ2-7; 11 nucleotides align to TRBD1. Germline-derived CDR1 and CDR2 are SGHVS and FQNEAQ. The CDR3 runs 14 residues. V was clipped by 4 bases and J by 3 bases; unmatched bases: 2. The CDR3 is CASSSGQGVYEQYV. The CDR3 bases are TGTGCCAGCAGCTCGGGACAGGGGGTCTACGAGCAGTACGTC.

This clonotype showed up many times. The chain joins TRBV7-2 to TRBJ2-7, with D tentatively TRBD2 (6 bases). Trimming left V 3 bases short and J 6 bases short, with 12 bases between. Germline V CDR1 and CDR2: SGHTA, FQGNSA. The CDR3 consists of 13 residues. CDR3 DNA sequence: TGTGCCAGCAGCTTGTTTTCCGGGGGCGAGCAGTACTTC. It encodes CASSLFSGGEQYF. The full variable domain, with the rest looked up from reference TRBV7-2 and TRBJ2-7, is GAGVSQSPSNKVTEKGKDVELRCDPISGHTALYWYRQSLGQGLEFLIYFQGNSAPDKSGLPSDRFSAERTGGSVSTLTIQRTQQEDSAVYLCASSLFSGGEQYFGPGTRLTVT.

The chain has TRBV20-1 and TRBJ1-1, with unresolved D. Between the trimmed V and J ends, which lost 4 bases and 2 bases, there was a span of 5 bases. The CDR3 is 11 amino acids. Germline V lookup: CDR1 DFQATT, CDR2 SNEGSKA (reference sequence). The CDR3 is CSAMINTEAFF. CDR3 DNA sequence: TGCAGTGCTATGATAAACACTGAAGCTTTCTTT.

The chain couples TRBV5-5 to TRBJ1-5, with 7 bases fitting TRBD1. The ends lost 2 bases at V and 5 bases at J; junction bases unmatched: 10. Germline V lookup: CDR1 SGHKS, CDR2 YYEKEE (reference sequence). This CDR3 spans 16 amino acids. Written as DNA, the CDR3 is TGTGCCAGCAGCTTTTCAGGGGGGCCCGGGGATCAGCCCCAGCATTTT. Residues: CASSFSGGPGDQPQHF.

The V call is TRBV5-1, the J call TRBJ1-2, with D possibly being TRBD1 (5 bases). Germline V gene lookup returns CDR1 SGHRS and CDR2 YFSETQ. Trimming stripped 0 bases from V and 5 bases from J, with 11 bases between. The CDR3 runs to 14 residues. The CDR3 DNA is TGCGCCAGCAGCTTGGAGCCAGGGCGATATGGCTACACCTTC. It specifies CASSLEPGRYGYTF. The complete variable domain, with remaining parts taken from reference TRBV5-1 and TRBJ1-2, reads KAGVTQTPRYLIKTRGQQVTLSCSPISGHRSVSWYQQTPGQGLQFLFEYFSETQRNKGNFPGRFSGRQFSNSRSEMNVSTLELGDSALYLCASSLEPGRYGYTFGSGTRLTVV.

This chain joins TRBV12-3 or TRBV12-4 and TRBJ1-1; possible D gene TRBD1, 6 bases. V dropped 3 bases and J dropped 4 bases, with 12 bases sitting between them. The CDR3 is 14 amino acids. CDR3 sequence: CASSFGGARTEAFF. CDR3 sequence (DNA): TGTGCCAGCAGTTTCGGGGGGGCGCGCACTGAAGCTTTCTTT.

The rearrangement joins TRBV2 to TRBJ1-2; D uncertain. CDR3 size: 13 residues. The germline gives CDR1 SNHLY, CDR2 FYNNEI. Trimming removed 2 bases at V and 5 bases at J, with 9 bases between. This CDR3 reads CASSEISEYGYTF. The CDR3 coding sequence is TGTGCCAGCAGTGAAATCTCAGAATATGGCTACACCTTC.